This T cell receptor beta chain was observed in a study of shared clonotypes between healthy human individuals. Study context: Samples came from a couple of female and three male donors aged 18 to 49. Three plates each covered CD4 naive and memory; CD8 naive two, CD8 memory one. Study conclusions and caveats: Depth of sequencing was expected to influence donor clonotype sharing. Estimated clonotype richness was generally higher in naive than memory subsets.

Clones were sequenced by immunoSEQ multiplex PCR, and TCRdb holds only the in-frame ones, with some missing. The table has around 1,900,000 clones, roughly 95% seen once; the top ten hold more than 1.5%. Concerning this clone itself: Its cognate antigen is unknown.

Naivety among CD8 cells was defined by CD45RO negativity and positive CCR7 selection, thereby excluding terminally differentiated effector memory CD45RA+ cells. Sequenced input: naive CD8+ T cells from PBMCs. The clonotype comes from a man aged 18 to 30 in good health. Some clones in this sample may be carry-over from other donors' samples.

The CDR3 protein is CASGDRDEQFF. The CDR3, as DNA: TGTGCCAGCGGGGACAGGGATGAGCAGTTCTTC. The rearrangement links TRBV7-9 to TRBJ2-1; 9 bases align to TRBD1. The V segment lost 8 bases and the J segment 8 bases; nucleotides outside the gene matches: 1. The V gene's germline CDR1 is SEHNR and CDR2 FQNEAQ (reference sequence). The length of the CDR3 is 11 residues.